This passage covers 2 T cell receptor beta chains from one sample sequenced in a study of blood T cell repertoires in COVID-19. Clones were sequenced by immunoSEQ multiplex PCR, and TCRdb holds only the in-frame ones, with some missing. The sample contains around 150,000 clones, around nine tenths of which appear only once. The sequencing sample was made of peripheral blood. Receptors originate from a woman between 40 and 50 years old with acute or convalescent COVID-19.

CDR3 sequence: CASSRATGDGGYTF. The CDR3 nucleotides are TGTGCCAGCAGCCGCGCCACAGGGGACGGTGGCTACACCTTC. V and J are TRBV7-2 and TRBJ1-2; 7 positions match TRBD1. The CDR3 spans 14 residues. The V gene's germline CDR1 is SGHTA and CDR2 FQGNSA. The trim removed 5 bases at V and 7 bases at J, leaving 10 bases unmatched. The variable domain in full, with the rest retrieved from reference TRBV7-2 and TRBJ1-2, is GAGVSQSPSNKVTEKGKDVELRCDPISGHTALYWYRQSLGQGLEFLIYFQGNSAPDKSGLPSDRFSAERTGGSVSTLTIQRTQQEDSAVYLCASSRATGDGGYTFGSGTRLTVV.

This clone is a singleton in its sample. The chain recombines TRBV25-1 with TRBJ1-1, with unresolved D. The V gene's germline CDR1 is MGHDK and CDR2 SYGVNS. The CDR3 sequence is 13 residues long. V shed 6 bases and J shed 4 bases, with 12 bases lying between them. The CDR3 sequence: CASSPGIVTEAFF. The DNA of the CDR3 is TGTGCCAGCAGCCCGGGGATAGTCACTGAAGCTTTCTTT.